A single sample gave rise to the 26 T cell receptor beta chains below, sequenced in a study of blood T cell repertoires in COVID-19. The assay was immunoSEQ multiplex PCR, and TCRdb's table has in-frame clones only and misses some. The sample lists over 140,000 clones; roughly four fifths were seen once. Material for sequencing was peripheral blood. The origin of the receptors is a woman in her forties or fifties with active or convalescent COVID-19.

The gene calls are TRBV7-2 and TRBJ2-3, with 8 nucleotides matching TRBD2. The germline V gene has CDR1 SGHTA and CDR2 FQGNSA. The CDR3 has 14 amino acids. After removal of 7 bases from V and 4 bases from J, the junction contained 7 bases not matched to a gene. The CDR3 spells CASKSGLAPDTQYF. The CDR3 bases are TGTGCCAGCAAATCCGGACTAGCCCCAGATACGCAGTATTTT.

Notes on this clone: Germline is not matched at one junction end, which may reflect a read error. Written as DNA, the CDR3 is TGTGCTAGCAGCTTATCAAACTATACGCAGTATTTT. Encoded protein: CASSLSNYTQYF. This chain links TRBV7-7 with TRBJ2-3, with no clear D. CDR3 length: 12 residues. Germline V lookup: CDR1 SSHAT, CDR2 FNYEAQ (reference sequence).

The V and J genes are TRBV5-4 and TRBJ1-2, with D possibly matching TRBD1 (5 bases). CDR3 size: 16 residues. From germline, CDR1 is SGHNT and CDR2 YYREEE (reference sequence). Between the trimmed V and J ends, which lost 4 bases and 0 bases, there was a span of 16 bases. The CDR3 here is CASSGPGEATNYGYTF. The CDR3 nucleotides read TGTGCCAGCAGCGGGCCGGGGGAGGCCACTAACTATGGCTACACCTTC.

This chain connects TRBV7-3 to TRBJ1-3; D gene uncertain. The CDR3 sequence is 16 residues long. Trimming shortened V by 2 bases and J by 0 bases, and 11 bases separated the two germline ends. Germline V gene lookup returns CDR1 SGHTA and CDR2 FQGTGA. CDR3 region: CASSLRSFDSGNTIYF. The CDR3, as DNA: TGTGCCAGCAGCTTACGGAGCTTTGACTCTGGAAACACCATATATTTT.

The chain combines TRBV23-1 with TRBJ2-1, with D perhaps TRBD2 (7 bases). TRBV23-1 is labeled an ORF, and its function is uncertain. The CDR3 has 16 residues. The V end was cut by 1 base, the J end by 7 bases, with 17 bases between. For the CDR3, the DNA is TGCGCCAGCAGTCAATACCAGGGGCAGGGAGGGAATGAGCAGTTCTTC. As protein: CASSQYQGQGGNEQFF.

This sequence joins TRBV19 and TRBJ1-2; D call uncertain. Germline V gene lookup returns CDR1 LNHDA and CDR2 SQIVND (reference sequence). The V gene lost 5 bases and the J gene lost 11 bases, with 12 bases spanning the gap. The CDR3 covers 11 residues. CDR3 amino acids: CASSSPRSYTF. CDR3 sequence (DNA): TGTGCCAGTAGTTCGCCTAGGAGTTACACCTTC.

The rearrangement links TRBV7-8 to TRBJ1-1, with TRBD1 matching 7 bases. The CDR3 extends over 17 amino acids. J gave up 4 bases and V 0 bases, and 11 bases lay outside the gene matches. Germline V gene sequence: CDR1 SGHVS, CDR2 FQNEAQ. CDR3 DNA sequence: TGTGCCAGCAGCTTAGCCGGGACAGCCCCAATAGGCACTGAAGCTTTCTTT. It encodes CASSLAGTAPIGTEAFF.

The rearrangement joins TRBV30 to TRBJ1-1, with 9 bases identical to TRBD1. Unmatched junction bases numbered 8, after V lost 5 bases and J lost 4 bases. This CDR3 has 14 residues. CDR1 is GTSNPN and CDR2 is SVGIG in the germline V gene (reference sequence). The CDR3 sequence is CAWGTGTEGTEAFF. The CDR3 DNA reads TGTGCCTGGGGGACAGGGACTGAGGGCACTGAAGCTTTCTTT.

This chain links TRBV19 with TRBJ1-4; TRBD1 is a possible D gene (5 bases). V was trimmed by 7 bases and J by 7 bases, leaving 16 bases between them. This CDR3 is 14 amino acids long. Germline assignment: CDR1 LNHDA and CDR2 SQIVND (reference sequence). CDR3 DNA: TGTGCCAGTAAACCCTGGGGGGAAGGTGAAAAACTGTTTTTT. Protein: CASKPWGEGEKLFF.

This chain connects TRBV3-1 (or the pseudogene TRBV3-2) to TRBJ1-6, with 8 bases that match TRBD1. The CDR3 is made up of 14 amino acids. Looked up from germline, CDR1 is LGHDT and CDR2 is YNNKEL (reference sequence). Germline trimming cut 6 bases from V and 7 bases from J; bases unmatched to any gene: 5. The CDR3 sequence: CASRHTGGNSPLHF. CDR3 nucleotide sequence: TGTGCCAGCAGGCACACAGGGGGGAATTCACCCCTCCACTTT.

This sequence joins TRBV28 and TRBJ1-5, with D possibly being TRBD1 (6 bases). Trimming stripped 4 bases from V and 5 bases from J, with 18 bases between. CDR3 length: 16 residues. Germline V gene data show CDR1 as MDHEN and CDR2 as SYDVKM. As DNA, the CDR3 is TGTGCCAGCAGTTCCTCGGCAGGGGTCGAGGATCAGCCCCAGCATTTT. It encodes CASSSSAGVEDQPQHF.

V usage is TRBV20-1 and J usage is TRBJ2-7, with a possible D match to TRBD1 (6 bases). V was shortened by 4 bases and J by 3 bases, with 7 bases between the two germline ends. Germline CDR1 and CDR2: DFQATT and SNEGSKA (reference sequence). CDR3 length: 11 amino acids. CDR3 sequence: CSAKGHYEQYF. CDR3 bases: TGCAGTGCTAAGGGACACTACGAGCAGTACTTC.

The CDR3 coding sequence is TGTGCCAGCTCGGGCAGGGGGCGTGAAAAACTGTTTTTT. Translation: CASSGRGREKLFF. The chain links TRBV6-5 to TRBJ1-4, with TRBD1 matching over 8 bases. The junction had 6 bases not matched to a gene; V was cut back by 8 bases and J by 7 bases. Germline loops: CDR1 MNHEY, CDR2 SVGAGI. The CDR3 is 13 residues long.

This clone was observed a few times. The chain links TRBV6-6 to TRBJ1-1; 9 bases agree with TRBD1. J lost 5 bases, V lost 8 bases, and 15 bases had no gene match. Germline CDR1 is MNHNY and CDR2 is SVGAGI (reference sequence). The CDR3 consists of 16 residues. CDR3 region: CASRDPGQGKGTEAFF. The DNA of the CDR3 is TGTGCCAGCCGAGACCCGGGACAGGGAAAGGGGACTGAAGCTTTCTTT.

V is TRBV23-1 and J is TRBJ2-4; 8 bases fit TRBD2. TRBV23-1 is given ORF status, its function remaining uncertain. After removal of 0 bases from V and 0 bases from J, the junction contained 25 bases not matched to a gene. The CDR3 totals 24 residues. The CDR3 DNA follows: TGCGCCAGCAGTCAATCCGAACCGGGACTAGAGGGCGCGGGATGGAGGATAGCCAAAAACATTCAGTACTTC. As protein: CASSQSEPGLEGAGWRIAKNIQYF.

V and J are TRBV4-3 and TRBJ2-7; D is possibly TRBD2 (6 bases). V lost 0 bases, J lost 0 bases, and 9 bases lay in between. This CDR3 has 15 amino acids. Germline CDR1 LGHNA, CDR2 YSLEER. CDR3 nucleotide sequence: TGCGCCAGCAGCCAAGAGCGGGGCCGCTCCTACGAGCAGTACTTC. Translating gives CASSQERGRSYEQYF.

This rearrangement joins TRBV5-6 to TRBJ1-2, with D possibly TRBD1 on 6 matching bases. Trimming cost V 5 bases and J 5 bases, with 16 bases left between them. The CDR3 spans 14 residues. In germline, CDR1 is SGHDT, CDR2 YYEEEE. The DNA of the CDR3 is TGTGCCAGCAGACGGAACAGGGTTGGGTATGGCTACACCTTC. Amino acids: CASRRNRVGYGYTF. The complete variable domain, with remaining parts taken from reference TRBV5-6 and TRBJ1-2, reads DAGVTQSPTHLIKTRGQQVTLRCSPKSGHDTVSWYQQALGQGPQFIFQYYEEEERQRGNFPDRFSGHQFPNYSSELNVNALLLGDSALYLCASRRNRVGYGYTFGSGTRLTVV.

J is TRBJ2-6 and V is TRBV15; 11 nucleotides match TRBD1. This CDR3 spans 18 amino acids. Germline V gene lookup returns CDR1 LNHNV and CDR2 YYDKDF (reference sequence). V trimming: 3 bases; J trimming: 4 bases; junction bases outside the gene matches: 8. The CDR3 sequence is CATSSARDRGSGANVLTF. The DNA of the CDR3 is TGTGCCACCAGCAGTGCTCGGGACAGGGGGTCAGGGGCCAACGTCCTGACTTTC.

The chain recombines TRBV25-1 with TRBJ1-1, with no clear D. Germline assignment: CDR1 MGHDK and CDR2 SYGVNS. Trimming took off 0 bases at V and 7 bases at J, with 9 bases between the two ends. The CDR3 length is 13 residues. Here the CDR3 reads CASSEYGGLEAFF. The CDR3 DNA is TGTGCCAGCAGTGAATATGGAGGGCTTGAAGCTTTCTTT.

The genes are TRBV10-3 and TRBJ1-1, with D unclear. The CDR3 length is 15 residues. Germline V gene sequence: CDR1 ENHRY, CDR2 SYGVKD. The ends were cut back, 2 bases at V and 5 bases at J, with 15 bases in the middle. The CDR3 sequence: CAISELGSGRTEAFF. The CDR3 nucleotides are TGTGCCATCAGTGAGCTTGGGTCCGGGAGGACTGAAGCTTTCTTT.

This clone was seen a few times. V usage is TRBV30 and J usage is TRBJ1-5; D might be TRBD1 (5 bases). CDR1 is GTSNPN and CDR2 is SVGIG in the germline V gene (reference sequence). V gave up 2 bases and J gave up 3 bases, with 14 bases separating them. CDR3 size: 15 residues. In DNA, the CDR3 is TGTGCCTGGAGTCATTCGGGACTGACCAATCAGCCCCAGCATTTT. Residues: CAWSHSGLTNQPQHF.

The rearrangement uses TRBV21-1 and TRBJ2-7; the listed D gene, TRBD1, was not tested against the DNA. TRBV21-1 is flagged as a pseudogene. The CDR3 loop spans 15 amino acids. CDR3 residues: CASSADRLCSYEQYF. The CDR3 bases are TGTGCCAGCAGCGCCGACAGGTTGTGCTCCTACGAGCAGTACTTC.

The table lists this clone with a count of one. This rearrangement joins TRBV19 to TRBJ1-5; tentative D call: TRBD1 (5 bases). Germline loops: CDR1 LNHDA, CDR2 SQIVND (reference sequence). The CDR3 is 14 residues long. Trimming took off 4 bases at V and 4 bases at J, with 11 bases between the two ends. CDR3 protein: CASSKGLQNQPQHF. CDR3 nucleotide sequence: TGTGCCAGTAGTAAGGGACTCCAGAATCAGCCCCAGCATTTT.

The chain carries TRBV19 and TRBJ1-1, with D possibly being TRBD1 (5 bases). Germline V gives CDR1 LNHDA, CDR2 SQIVND (reference sequence). The V and J ends lost 4 bases and 0 bases respectively, with 12 bases between them. The CDR3 sequence is 15 residues long. CDR3 amino acids: CASSTSGLMNTEAFF. DNA of the CDR3: TGTGCCAGTAGTACCTCGGGACTTATGAACACTGAAGCTTTCTTT.

This chain connects TRBV19 to TRBJ2-3, with D maybe TRBD2 (6 bases). This CDR3 contains 14 residues. V was shortened by 3 bases and J by 4 bases, with 11 bases between the two germline ends. Germline V lookup: CDR1 LNHDA, CDR2 SQIVND (reference sequence). The CDR3 is CASSIHGGSDTQYF. In DNA form, the CDR3 reads TGTGCCAGTAGTATTCACGGGGGTTCAGATACGCAGTATTTT. Variable domain in full (rest from reference TRBV19 and TRBJ2-3): DGGITQSPKYLFRKEGQNVTLSCEQNLNHDAMYWYRQDPGQGLRLIYYSQIVNDFQKGDIAEGYSVSREKKESFPLTVTSAQKNPTAFYLCASSIHGGSDTQYFGPGTRLTVL.

The V gene is TRBV7-5, the J gene TRBJ1-4; the D call TRBD1 from the table was never checked on the DNA. TRBV7-5 is reported as a pseudogene. This CDR3 is built from 14 residues. CDR3 DNA: TGTGTCAGAACAGGGGGCCGGGTGTATGAAAAACTGTTTTTT. Protein sequence: CVRTGGRVYEKLFF.